A selection of T cell receptor beta chains follows, all from one sample in a study of blood T cells in healthy people across ages. TCRdb used MiXCR to reprocess the 5' RACE reads, holding one entry per CDR3 protein. This sample carries about 730,000 distinct CDR3 sequences, roughly 41% of them seen once, and the ten largest clones take roughly 20%. The sample was blood. These receptors originate from a woman in her sixties or seventies in good health. The CDR3 runs from the conserved cysteine through the conserved F or W. D genes are given only for firm matches. A row's size may be missing; if present it is once, few, many or a size class.

j_call	v_call	clone_size	d_call	cdr3_nt	cdr3_aa
TRBJ2-7	TRBV5-1	few	NA	TGCGCCAGCAGCGTGGAGTTCGGTTACGAGCAGTACTTC	CASSVEFGYEQYF
TRBJ2-4	TRBV5-5	NA	NA	TGTGCCAGCAGCTTGGCGGAGCCTCGGGACATTCAGTACTTC	CASSLAEPRDIQYF
TRBJ2-1	TRBV7-3	few	TRBD1	TGTGCCAGCAGCTTCCAGGGGGCCTCGAATGAGCAGTTCTTC	CASSFQGASNEQFF
TRBJ1-2	TRBV10-3	few	NA	TGTGCCATCAATTCGGGACTACAGGGAACTTTGTGTGGCTACACCTTC	CAINSGLQGTLCGYTF
TRBJ1-5	TRBV19	NA	NA	TGTGCCAGTACCAATGCGGTTAGCAATCAGCCCCAGCATTTT	CASTNAVSNQPQHF
TRBJ2-3	TRBV10-3	many	TRBD1	TGTGCCACCACCGGGACAGGGGAAACAGATACGCAGTATTTT	CATTGTGETDTQYF
TRBJ2-3	TRBV27	NA	TRBD1	TGTGCCAGCAGTATCCCGGGACAGGGGACAGGTACGCAGTATTTT	CASSIPGQGTGTQYF
TRBJ2-4	TRBV7-2	NA	NA	TGTGCCAGCAGCCGGAGCGGAAACATTCAGTACTTC	CASSRSGNIQYF
TRBJ2-2	TRBV20-1	NA	TRBD1	TGCAGTGCTAGAACCACGACAGGGGCCGGGGAGCTGTTTTTT	CSARTTTGAGELFF
TRBJ2-1	TRBV6-5	few	TRBD2	TGTGCCAGCAGTTTACGACTAGCGGAGAACAATGAGCAGTTCTTC	CASSLRLAENNEQFF
TRBJ2-4	TRBV7-2	few	NA	TGTGCCAGCAGCTCTAGGGGATCTACGGCGAACATTCAGTACTTC	CASSSRGSTANIQYF
TRBJ2-1	TRBV7-7	NA	TRBD2	TGTGCTAGCAGCACGACTAGCGGGAGACACCCCAGCAGGCAGTTCTTC	CASSTTSGRHPSRQFF
TRBJ1-1	TRBV6-2/TRBV6-3	few	NA	TGTGCCAGCAGTTTTCCCAGCCAGAGGGTCAGCGTGAACACTGAAGCTTTCTTT	CASSFPSQRVSVNTEAFF
TRBJ1-1	TRBV6-2/TRBV6-3	few	NA	TGTGCCAGCTCCCAACGAGACGCTGAAGCTTTCTTT	CASSQRDAEAFF
TRBJ1-2	TRBV4-3	NA	NA	TGCGCCAGCAGCCAAGATAACCAGGAGCTATATGGCTACACCTTC	CASSQDNQELYGYTF
TRBJ2-3	TRBV6-1	NA	NA	TGTGCCAGCAGTGTGACGCGGCACACAGATACGCAGTATTTT	CASSVTRHTDTQYF
TRBJ2-3	TRBV2	few	TRBD2	TGTGCCAGCAGGTGGGCGGCGGGGGGCACAGATACGCAGTATTTT	CASRWAAGGTDTQYF
TRBJ2-1	TRBV20-1	NA	TRBD2	TGCAGTGCCGCTCCGGGACTAGCGGGTTTTAAATCCTACAATGAGCAGTTCTTC	CSAAPGLAGFKSYNEQFF
TRBJ2-5	TRBV7-2	NA	NA	TGTGCCAGCAGCTTAGAGGGATTTGGGATAGAGACCCAGTACTTC	CASSLEGFGIETQYF
TRBJ2-1	TRBV14	once	TRBD1	TGTGCCACCGGTCCGGGACAGGGCTACAATGAGCAGTTCTTC	CATGPGQGYNEQFF
TRBJ2-7	TRBV27	few	NA	TGTGCCAGCAGTTTCGCCGGCCAGGCAGCCTACAATGAGCAGTACTTC	CASSFAGQAAYNEQYF
TRBJ1-1	TRBV5-1	few	NA	TGCGCCAGCAGCCCGCTACGGGACGGGCCTTCTGAAGCTTTCTTT	CASSPLRDGPSEAFF
TRBJ1-1	TRBV2	few	TRBD1	TGTGCCAGCAGTGACCAAGGGACAGGGAACTCTGAAGCTTTCTTT	CASSDQGTGNSEAFF
TRBJ1-5	TRBV5-1	few	TRBD1	TGCGCCAGCAGCCGGGGGGACAGCCGCAATCAGCCCCAGCATTTT	CASSRGDSRNQPQHF
TRBJ2-1	TRBV7-2	few	NA	TGTGCCAGCAGCAACTCCCGGAACAGGGAGTTCTTC	CASSNSRNREFF
TRBJ1-1	TRBV7-2	few	NA	TGTGCCAGCAGCTTGGGACTAGGGGTCACTGAAGCTTTCTTT	CASSLGLGVTEAFF
TRBJ1-2	TRBV12-3/TRBV12-4	NA	NA	TGTGCCAGCAGTTCCTCCGGACAGATCTATGGCTACACCTTC	CASSSSGQIYGYTF